What follows are 30 T cell receptor beta chains derived from one specimen sequenced in a study of blood T cell repertoires in COVID-19. The assay was immunoSEQ multiplex PCR, and TCRdb's table has in-frame clones only and misses some. Among 20,000 to 25,000 clones listed, about 90% were seen once. The sample comprised peripheral blood. The receptors stem from a woman aged 65 to 85 with active COVID-19.

The chain is built from TRBV4-3 and TRBJ1-5, with 8 bases lining up with TRBD1. Looked up from germline, CDR1 is LGHNA and CDR2 is YSLEER. The CDR3 runs to 18 residues. V shed 1 base and J 7 bases; nucleotides not matched to a gene: 15. The CDR3 DNA is TGCGCCAGCAGCCAAGGAACAGGGGGAGGGGTAGGAGGACAGCCCCAGCATTTT. Translation gives CASSQGTGGGVGGQPQHF.

This clone appeared a single time. The chain recombines TRBV7-9 with TRBJ2-1; 11 bases map to TRBD2. Trimming removed 10 bases from V and 8 bases from J; junction bases left unmatched: 4. Looked up from germline, CDR1 is SEHNR and CDR2 is FQNEAQ (reference sequence). The CDR3 has 12 residues. CDR3 DNA sequence: TGTGCCATACTAGCGGGAGACGATGAGCAGTTCTTC. It translates to CAILAGDDEQFF.

The chain has TRBV29-1 and TRBJ1-2, with TRBD1 matching over 8 bases. V gave up 2 bases and J gave up 7 bases; unmatched junction bases: 6. CDR3 length equals 13 residues. Germline V gene sequence: CDR1 SQVTM, CDR2 ANQGSEA. CDR3 amino acids: CSVEKDRGSGYTF. The DNA for the CDR3 is TGCAGCGTTGAAAAAGACAGGGGAAGTGGCTACACCTTC.

The chain recombines TRBV6-1 with TRBJ1-5; D unresolved. Trimming took 2 bases from V and 0 from J, leaving 8 bases between them. CDR1 and CDR2 (germline): MNHNS, SASEGT. This CDR3 contains 15 residues. The CDR3 here is CASSEQDNSNQPQHF. In DNA form, the CDR3 reads TGTGCCAGCAGTGAACAGGATAATAGCAATCAGCCCCAGCATTTT.

The rearrangement joins TRBV4-1 to TRBJ1-1; 11 positions match TRBD1. The junction had 8 bases not matched to a gene; V was cut back by 2 bases and J by 3 bases. Germline V gene lookup returns CDR1 MGHRA and CDR2 YSYEKL. The CDR3 contains 17 residues. CDR3: CASSQPGQGGSDTEAFF. The CDR3, as DNA: TGCGCCAGCAGCCAACCGGGACAGGGGGGTTCCGACACTGAAGCTTTCTTT.

The chain recombines TRBV11-2 with TRBJ1-1, with D unclear. V lost 1 base and J lost 1, with 4 bases in between. CDR1 is SGHAT, CDR2 FQNNGV, per germline. The CDR3 length is 13 residues. CDR3 in DNA: TGTGCCAGCAGCTTAGGGAGGAACACTGAAGCTTTCTTT. Amino acids: CASSLGRNTEAFF.

The CDR3 bases are TGTGCCAGCAGTTTCGTGGTGGGGCGGACCGGGGAGCTGTTTTTT. This sequence encodes CASSFVVGRTGELFF. This chain connects TRBV28 to TRBJ2-2; tentatively, D is TRBD1 (5 bases). Germline assignment: CDR1 MDHEN and CDR2 SYDVKM. Between the trimmed V and J ends, which lost 3 bases and 5 bases, there was a span of 13 bases. CDR3 size: 15 residues.

This chain joins TRBV4-3 and TRBJ2-7; 7 bases map to TRBD1. Trimming took 0 bases from V and 4 from J; bases not matched to a gene: 6. This CDR3 region has 15 residues. Germline-derived CDR1 and CDR2 are LGHNA and YSLEER. The CDR3 loop is CASSQEQGLPYEQYF. CDR3 in DNA: TGCGCCAGCAGCCAAGAACAGGGGTTACCATACGAGCAGTACTTC.

The V gene is TRBV25-1, the J gene TRBJ1-3, with TRBD1 matching 7 bases. The CDR3 runs 15 residues. Germline trimming cut 10 bases from V and 0 bases from J; bases unmatched to any gene: 9. Germline loops: CDR1 MGHDK, CDR2 SYGVNS. CDR3 DNA: TGTGCCACCTCAAGGACAGGACTCTCTGGAAACACCATATATTTT. Amino acid sequence: CATSRTGLSGNTIYF.

J is TRBJ1-5 and V is TRBV19; D unclear. The CDR3 is made up of 15 amino acids. V lost 5 bases, J lost 4 bases, and 15 bases lay in between. Germline assignment: CDR1 LNHDA and CDR2 SQIVND (reference sequence). CDR3 bases: TGTGCCAGTAGTTCCTTCGCGCGCGGAAATCAGCCCCAGCATTTT. The encoded protein is CASSSFARGNQPQHF.

This clone occurred once. This rearrangement joins TRBV5-1 to TRBJ2-3; TRBD2 matches at 10 bases. From germline, CDR1 is SGHRS and CDR2 YFSETQ. V was pared by 1 base and J by 1 base, with 12 bases of the junction left unmatched. This CDR3 is 19 amino acids long. The CDR3 protein is CASSLSSLSGTSGTDTQYF. The CDR3 DNA follows: TGCGCCAGCAGCTTGAGTTCCCTCTCGGGGACTAGCGGCACAGATACGCAGTATTTT.

The chain recombines TRBV5-6 with TRBJ2-1, with TRBD2 matching 13 bases. V was pared by 2 bases and J by 6 bases, with 11 bases of the junction left unmatched. The germline gives CDR1 SGHDT, CDR2 YYEEEE. The CDR3 contains 18 residues. The CDR3: CASSFRTSGSIRGNEQFF. The CDR3 nucleotides read TGTGCCAGCAGCTTTAGGACTAGCGGGAGTATTAGGGGCAATGAGCAGTTCTTC.

V is TRBV5-1 and J is TRBJ1-1; TRBD1 aligns across 10 bases. The V segment lost 1 base and the J segment 3 bases; nucleotides outside the gene matches: 12. The CDR3 totals 18 residues. From germline, CDR1 is SGHRS and CDR2 YFSETQ. CDR3 DNA: TGCGCCAGCAGCTTGCGCGGGACAGGGGTTAGGTTGGACACTGAAGCTTTCTTT. Translation gives CASSLRGTGVRLDTEAFF. Variable domain in full (rest from reference TRBV5-1 and TRBJ1-1): KAGVTQTPRYLIKTRGQQVTLSCSPISGHRSVSWYQQTPGQGLQFLFEYFSETQRNKGNFPGRFSGRQFSNSRSEMNVSTLELGDSALYLCASSLRGTGVRLDTEAFFGQGTRLTVV.

Comments on this clone: One junction end disagrees with the germline gene, perhaps due to a read error. The chain is built from TRBV29-1 and TRBJ1-4, with 9 bases aligning to TRBD1. The CDR3 consists of 13 residues. Germline loops: CDR1 SQVTM, CDR2 ANQGSEA. The chain's CDR3 is CSAEWTGVEKLFF. DNA for the CDR3: TGCAGCGCTGAATGGACAGGGGTTGAAAAACTGTTTTTT.

CDR3: CASSFIARGSEAFF. The CDR3 DNA reads as TGTGCCAGCAGTTTTATCGCCCGGGGGTCTGAAGCTTTCTTT. This chain links TRBV6-2 or TRBV6-3 with TRBJ1-1, with TRBD1 as a possible D gene (5 bases). Per the germline V gene, CDR1 is MNHEY and CDR2 is SVGEGT. This CDR3 contains 14 residues. Deletions cut 4 bases from V and 6 bases from J, with 15 bases between.

J is TRBJ2-7 and V is TRBV6-5; TRBD1 agrees at 9 bases. The CDR3 covers 13 residues. Germline CDR1 MNHEY, CDR2 SVGAGI. Trimming at V came to 8 bases and at J to 4 bases, leaving 6 bases not matched to a gene. CDR3 sequence reads: CASGWTGDYEQYF. CDR3 DNA: TGTGCCAGCGGTTGGACAGGGGATTACGAGCAGTACTTC.

V is TRBV2 and J is TRBJ1-5, with 7 bases matching TRBD1. Germline V gene lookup returns CDR1 SNHLY and CDR2 FYNNEI. This CDR3 is 14 amino acids long. J lost 3 bases, V lost 8 bases, and 7 bases had no gene match. The CDR3 nucleotides read TGTGCCAGCGGGGGACAGATCTACAATCAGCCCCAGCATTTT. Translating it yields CASGGQIYNQPQHF.

The chain carries TRBV6-5 and TRBJ2-7, with TRBD1 matching 8 bases. Germline lookup yields CDR1 MNHEY and CDR2 SVGAGI. J lost 1 base, V lost 0 bases, and 2 bases had no gene match. The CDR3 has 15 amino acids. In DNA form, the CDR3 reads TGTGCCAGCAGTTACTCTGGGGACAGGTCCTACGAGCAGTACTTC. Protein product: CASSYSGDRSYEQYF.

The chain joins TRBV5-1 to TRBJ2-7; D is ambiguous. The CDR3 has 11 amino acids. The V gene's germline CDR1 is SGHRS and CDR2 YFSETQ. The V end was cut by 4 bases, the J end by 8 bases, with 10 bases between. The CDR3 loop reads CASSLSDKQYF. CDR3 sequence (DNA): TGCGCCAGCAGCCTGTCTGACAAGCAGTACTTC.

The gene calls are TRBV19 and TRBJ1-5; TRBD1 matches at 8 bases. Per the germline V gene, CDR1 is LNHDA and CDR2 is SQIVND (reference sequence). CDR3 length: 15 residues. Trimming at V came to 5 bases and at J to 3 bases, leaving 6 bases not matched to a gene. The CDR3: CASSLGTGLNQPQHF. The CDR3 region has the DNA TGTGCCAGTAGTTTAGGGACAGGTCTCAATCAGCCCCAGCATTTT.

This chain uses TRBV5-1 with TRBJ2-2, with D possibly TRBD1 on 5 matching bases. Looked up from germline, CDR1 is SGHRS and CDR2 is YFSETQ. With 8 bases removed from V and 4 bases from J, the gap between germline ends came to 18 bases. The CDR3 loop spans 15 amino acids. CDR3: CASTPGSMLTGELFF. CDR3 nucleotides: TGCGCCAGTACGCCAGGGTCCATGCTCACCGGGGAGCTGTTTTTT. Based on the CDR3 plus reference TRBV5-1 and TRBJ2-2, the full variable domain is KAGVTQTPRYLIKTRGQQVTLSCSPISGHRSVSWYQQTPGQGLQFLFEYFSETQRNKGNFPGRFSGRQFSNSRSEMNVSTLELGDSALYLCASTPGSMLTGELFFGEGSRLTVL.

This chain joins TRBV27 and TRBJ1-5; a possible D gene is TRBD1 (6 bases). This CDR3 has 13 residues. Looked up from germline, CDR1 is MNHEY and CDR2 is SMNVEV (reference sequence). V lost 8 bases, J lost 5 bases, and 13 bases lay in between. The chain's CDR3 is CASANRVHQPQHF. CDR3 coding DNA: TGTGCCAGCGCTAACAGGGTCCATCAGCCCCAGCATTTT.

This clone was detected once. This chain links TRBV19 with TRBJ2-7, with D possibly being TRBD2 (5 bases). The CDR3 covers 14 residues. Trimming removed 0 bases from V and 7 bases from J, with 13 bases in between. Looked up from germline, CDR1 is LNHDA and CDR2 is SQIVND (reference sequence). In DNA form, the CDR3 reads TGTGCCAGTAGTATAGATCTTGTCCGGGATGAGCAGTACTTC. Amino acids: CASSIDLVRDEQYF. Full variable domain (missing parts from reference TRBV19 and TRBJ2-7): DGGITQSPKYLFRKEGQNVTLSCEQNLNHDAMYWYRQDPGQGLRLIYYSQIVNDFQKGDIAEGYSVSREKKESFPLTVTSAQKNPTAFYLCASSIDLVRDEQYFGPGTRLTVT.

The J gene is TRBJ2-7, the V gene TRBV12-3 or TRBV12-4; D is ambiguous. Trimming left V 5 bases short and J 3 bases short, with 5 bases between. This CDR3 contains 11 residues. CDR3 residues: CASSTSYEQYF. As DNA, the CDR3 is TGTGCCAGCAGTACAAGCTACGAGCAGTACTTC.

This clone has just a few counts. The chain links TRBV3-1 (or the pseudogene TRBV3-2) to TRBJ1-1; D gene ambiguous. The germline V gene encodes CDR1 LGHDT and CDR2 YNNKEL (reference sequence). V lost 0 bases, J lost 8 bases, and 10 bases lay in between. This CDR3 comprises 13 residues. CDR3 amino acids: CASSQEGGPEAFF. The CDR3 DNA is TGTGCCAGCAGCCAAGAGGGAGGGCCAGAAGCTTTCTTT.

This rearrangement joins TRBV24-1 to TRBJ2-1; 9 bases are a match to TRBD2. Trimming took 2 bases from V and 4 from J; bases not matched to a gene: 2. Germline values: CDR1 KGHDR, CDR2 SFDVKD. The CDR3 runs to 15 residues. The CDR3 DNA reads TGTGCCACCAGTGATTATCTAGCGGGATACAATGAGCAGTTCTTC. Its protein product is CATSDYLAGYNEQFF.

The chain employs TRBV12-3 or TRBV12-4 and TRBJ2-1; tentative D call: TRBD1 (6 bases). The CDR3 totals 13 residues. V was cut by 7 bases and J by 6 bases, with 13 bases left in between. CDR3 residues: CASNLMTGNEQFF. CDR3 nucleotide sequence: TGTGCCAGCAACTTAATGACAGGCAATGAGCAGTTCTTC.

This rearrangement joins TRBV5-1 to TRBJ1-1, with D possibly being TRBD1 (6 bases). Germline V CDR1 and CDR2: SGHRS, YFSETQ. This CDR3 spans 14 amino acids. Trimming stripped 4 bases from V and 2 bases from J, with 12 bases between. The chain's CDR3 is CASSERTDNTEAFF. CDR3 DNA: TGCGCCAGCAGCGAGAGGACAGACAACACTGAAGCTTTCTTT.

In this sample, this clone turned up once. This chain joins TRBV24-1 and TRBJ2-1; 7 bases line up with TRBD2. Unmatched junction bases numbered 10, after V lost 7 bases and J lost 5 bases. This CDR3 is built from 15 residues. CDR1 and CDR2 (germline): KGHDR, SFDVKD. The CDR3, as DNA: TGTGCCACCAGAAGCCTCAGCGGGGCGGACAATGAGCAGTTCTTC. It specifies CATRSLSGADNEQFF.

This clone was observed once. The chain is built from TRBV5-1 and TRBJ1-1; 11 bases are a match to TRBD1. V lost 0 bases to trimming and J lost 4 bases; unmatched junction nucleotides: 5. The CDR3 is 16 residues long. CDR1 and CDR2 from the germline V gene are SGHRS and YFSETQ. CDR3: CASSLGTGGYGTEAFF. CDR3 DNA: TGCGCCAGCAGCTTGGGGACAGGGGGCTATGGCACTGAAGCTTTCTTT. The full variable domain, rest sourced from reference TRBV5-1 and TRBJ1-1, is KAGVTQTPRYLIKTRGQQVTLSCSPISGHRSVSWYQQTPGQGLQFLFEYFSETQRNKGNFPGRFSGRQFSNSRSEMNVSTLELGDSALYLCASSLGTGGYGTEAFFGQGTRLTVV.